The 20 T cell receptor beta chains given below trace back to one sample, sequenced in a study of blood T cells in healthy people across ages. Alongside a J-beta primer mix, a sample-barcoded 5' primer served in a second PCR lasting about 7 to 11 cycles. TCRdb redid the calling of the 5' RACE reads with MiXCR, one entry per CDR3 protein. The data hold over 1.5 million distinct CDR3 sequences, with about 49% observed a single time. The sample consisted of blood. Every receptor here comes from a woman aged 40 to 50 in good health.

The chain uses TRBV6-5 and TRBJ2-5; TRBD1 might be the D (6 bases). This CDR3 is 15 amino acids long. Trimming cost V 2 bases and J 11 bases, with 21 bases left between them. Per the germline V gene, CDR1 is MNHEY and CDR2 is SVGAGI. The CDR3 bases are TGTGCCAGCAGTTACGATCCGACAGGATCAGGGGAGCAGTACTTC. Protein product: CASSYDPTGSGEQYF.

The chain carries TRBV12-3 or TRBV12-4 and TRBJ2-4, with no clear D. V lost 1 base to trimming and J lost 1 base, with 11 bases between them. The CDR3 is 16 amino acids. The CDR3 nucleotides are TGTGCCAGCAGTTTAGTTTGGGGTCTCGCCAAAAACATTCAGTACTTC. This codes for CASSLVWGLAKNIQYF.

The chain couples TRBV9 to TRBJ2-3; no reliable D call. The CDR3 is 15 residues long. V was shortened by 0 bases and J by 1 base, with 9 bases between the two germline ends. Germline lookup yields CDR1 SGDLS and CDR2 YYNGEE. CDR3 nucleotide sequence: TGTGCCAGCAGCGTAGGGGTGTCGGGCACAGATACGCAGTATTTT. Protein product: CASSVGVSGTDTQYF.

This chain joins TRBV15 and TRBJ2-7, with D possibly being TRBD1 (6 bases). The J call may be incorrect, as the DNA end agrees better with TRBJ2-5. CDR3 size: 15 residues. From germline, CDR1 is LNHNV and CDR2 YYDKDF (reference sequence). This chain's CDR3 is CATSRDRGQQETQYF. In DNA form, the CDR3 reads TGTGCCACCAGCAGAGATCGCGGACAGCAAGAGACCCAGTACTTC.

V gene TRBV7-2 combines with J gene TRBJ2-3; the D gene is possibly TRBD1 (6 bases). Germline assignment: CDR1 SGHTA and CDR2 FQGNSA. Trimming shortened V by 10 bases and J by 10 bases, and 24 bases separated the two germline ends. The length of the CDR3 is 14 residues. The chain's CDR3 is CATSKAGTPGSQYF. In DNA, the CDR3 is TGTGCCACCTCAAAGGCAGGGACACCAGGATCGCAGTATTTT.

The rearrangement uses TRBV6-6 and TRBJ2-3; the match to TRBD1 covers 9 bases. CDR3 length: 15 residues. CDR1 and CDR2 from the germline V gene are MNHNY and SVGAGI (reference sequence). Losses at the gene ends were 2 bases for V and 3 bases for J; bases not matched to a gene: 3. CDR3 bases: TGTGCCAGCAGTTACGTGGACAGGGGTACAGATACGCAGTATTTT. Protein sequence: CASSYVDRGTDTQYF.

This chain uses TRBV28 with TRBJ1-6, with D maybe TRBD1 (6 bases). The V and J ends lost 4 bases and 7 bases respectively, with 11 bases between them. The CDR3 totals 14 residues. In germline, CDR1 is MDHEN, CDR2 SYDVKM. In DNA, the CDR3 is TGTGCCAGCAGTTGGCAAACAGGGAATTCACCCCTCCACTTT. Its translation: CASSWQTGNSPLHF.

The chain employs TRBV7-6 and TRBJ2-6, with D hard to call. The CDR3 is 15 amino acids. V dropped 5 bases and J dropped 5 bases, with 13 bases sitting between them. Germline V gene data show CDR1 as SGHVS and CDR2 as FNYEAQ. DNA of the CDR3: TGTGCCAGCAGCGCTACGGCCGTCAGGGCCAACGTCCTGACTTTC. It codes for CASSATAVRANVLTF.

This clonotype was recorded once. The CDR3 loop is CASSLRPRGGYGYTF. The CDR3 DNA reads TGTGCCAGCAGCTTAAGGCCCAGGGGTGGGTATGGCTACACCTTC. The chain uses TRBV7-2 and TRBJ1-2; TRBD1 might be the D (6 bases). V shed 2 bases and J shed 5 bases, with 15 bases lying between them. Germline V gene data show CDR1 as SGHTA and CDR2 as FQGNSA. The CDR3 is 15 residues long. The full variable domain, rest sourced from reference TRBV7-2 and TRBJ1-2, is GAGVSQSPSNKVTEKGKDVELRCDPISGHTALYWYRQSLGQGLEFLIYFQGNSAPDKSGLPSDRFSAERTGGSVSTLTIQRTQQEDSAVYLCASSLRPRGGYGYTFGSGTRLTVV.

This clonotype showed up just a few times. For the CDR3, the DNA is TGTGCCAGCAGTTCGCACAGGGTCTCCTACGAGCAGTACTTC. Protein: CASSSHRVSYEQYF. This chain connects TRBV27 to TRBJ2-7, with a possible D match to TRBD1 (6 bases). V was cut by 4 bases and J by 0 bases, with 10 bases left in between. The germline gives CDR1 MNHEY, CDR2 SMNVEV (reference sequence). This CDR3 has 14 residues.

CDR3 sequence reads: CASSPTDGSNYGYTF. The CDR3 DNA reads as TGCGCCAGCAGCCCGACGGACGGATCTAACTATGGCTACACCTTC. This sequence joins TRBV4-1 and TRBJ1-2; D uncertain. CDR3 length equals 15 residues. The ends were cut back, 4 bases at V and 0 bases at J, with 12 bases in the middle. Germline loops: CDR1 MGHRA, CDR2 YSYEKL.

This clonotype was counted between two and nine times. The chain carries TRBV7-9 and TRBJ2-7; weak D call: TRBD1 (5 bases). Trimming left V 6 bases short and J 5 bases short, with 20 bases between. Germline V gene data show CDR1 as SEHNR and CDR2 as FQNEAQ (reference sequence). The CDR3 consists of 15 residues. The CDR3 region is CASSPRGALTNEQYF. Here the CDR3 DNA reads TGTGCCAGCAGTCCGCGTGGGGCGCTCACCAACGAGCAGTACTTC. Looking up the rest from reference TRBV7-9 and TRBJ2-7 gives the full variable domain: DTGVSQNPRHKITKRGQNVTFRCDPISEHNRLYWYRQTLGQGPEFLTYFQNEAQLEKSRLLSDRFSAERPKGSFSTLEIQRTEQGDSAMYLCASSPRGALTNEQYFGPGTRLTVT.

The chain combines TRBV7-9 with TRBJ2-7, with D perhaps TRBD1 or TRBD2 (5 bases each). CDR1 and CDR2 from the germline V gene are SEHNR and FQNEAQ (reference sequence). This CDR3 spans 16 amino acids. Trimming cost V 2 bases and J 2 bases, with 16 bases left between them. The CDR3 here is CASSLPGTDPAYEQYF. The CDR3 nucleotides read TGTGCCAGCAGCTTACCCGGGACCGATCCAGCCTACGAGCAGTACTTC. Looking up the rest from reference TRBV7-9 and TRBJ2-7 gives the full variable domain: DTGVSQNPRHKITKRGQNVTFRCDPISEHNRLYWYRQTLGQGPEFLTYFQNEAQLEKSRLLSDRFSAERPKGSFSTLEIQRTEQGDSAMYLCASSLPGTDPAYEQYFGPGTRLTVT.

The sample holds a few counts of this clonotype. The genes are TRBV6-1 and TRBJ2-1; D possibly corresponds to TRBD1 (5 bases). Germline V lookup: CDR1 MNHNS, CDR2 SASEGT. The CDR3 runs to 15 residues. V was pared by 5 bases and J by 9 bases, with 20 bases between. This CDR3 reads CASSSTWGSPGEQFF. The CDR3 coding sequence is TGTGCCAGCAGTTCCACGTGGGGCTCCCCCGGTGAGCAGTTCTTC.

CDR3 amino acids: CASTRQVSTDTQYF. In DNA, the CDR3 is TGCGCCAGCACCCGACAGGTTTCCACAGATACGCAGTATTTT. The chain recombines TRBV5-1 with TRBJ2-3, with D perhaps matching TRBD1 (6 bases). Germline V gives CDR1 SGHRS, CDR2 YFSETQ. The CDR3 is 14 residues long. V lost 6 bases, J lost 2 bases, and 13 bases lay in between.

DNA of the CDR3: TGTGCCAGCAGTGCACGACACTATAGCAATCAGCCCCAGCATTTT. Encoded protein: CASSARHYSNQPQHF. The chain links TRBV6-6 to TRBJ1-5; no reliable D call. The germline V and J ends were trimmed by 5 bases and 0 bases, with 11 bases remaining between them. The CDR3 totals 15 residues. Germline assignment: CDR1 MNHNY and CDR2 SVGAGI (reference sequence).

The V and J genes are TRBV28 and TRBJ2-3; D possibly corresponds to TRBD2 (6 bases). This CDR3 spans 19 amino acids. Germline V gene data show CDR1 as MDHEN and CDR2 as SYDVKM. The V and J ends lost 7 bases and 4 bases respectively, with 30 bases between them. CDR3 sequence: CASTLDPTGIISGADTQYF. In DNA form, the CDR3 reads TGTGCCAGCACTCTCGATCCGACGGGGATTATTTCGGGAGCAGATACGCAGTATTTT.

The chain has TRBV5-1 and TRBJ1-1; D is ambiguous. Germline values: CDR1 SGHRS, CDR2 YFSETQ. With 3 bases removed from V and 6 bases from J, the gap between germline ends came to 15 bases. The CDR3 extends over 14 amino acids. CDR3 in amino acids: CASSSPSPWPEAFF. The CDR3 DNA sequence: TGCGCCAGCAGCTCCCCCTCCCCGTGGCCTGAAGCTTTCTTT.

This clonotype was observed a few times. This rearrangement joins TRBV5-1 to TRBJ2-7, with D uncertain. The J call may be mistaken, given a closer DNA end match to TRBJ2-5. The CDR3 spans 15 residues. The V gene's germline CDR1 is SGHRS and CDR2 YFSETQ. CDR3 sequence: CASSQDTRITETQYF. In DNA form, the CDR3 reads TGCGCCAGCAGCCAAGACACGAGAATAACAGAGACCCAGTACTTC.

This clonotype was detected once. V usage is TRBV29-1 and J usage is TRBJ1-1; no clear D. The CDR3 runs 13 residues. Per germline, CDR1 SQVTM and CDR2 ANQGSEA. With 7 bases removed from V and 6 bases from J, the gap between germline ends came to 18 bases. Here the CDR3 reads CSALRREQAEAFF. Written as DNA, the CDR3 is TGCAGCGCCCTAAGGAGGGAGCAGGCTGAAGCTTTCTTT.